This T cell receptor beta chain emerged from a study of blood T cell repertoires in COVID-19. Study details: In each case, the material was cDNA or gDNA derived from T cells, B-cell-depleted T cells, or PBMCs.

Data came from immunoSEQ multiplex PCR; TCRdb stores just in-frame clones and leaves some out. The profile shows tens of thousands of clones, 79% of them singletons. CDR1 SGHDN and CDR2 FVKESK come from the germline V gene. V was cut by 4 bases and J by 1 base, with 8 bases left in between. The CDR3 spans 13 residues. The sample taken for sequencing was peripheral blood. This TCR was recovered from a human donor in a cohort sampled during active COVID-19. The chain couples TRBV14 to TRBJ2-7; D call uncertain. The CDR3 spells CASSPQVSYEQYF. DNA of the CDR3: TGTGCCAGCAGCCCGCAGGTATCCTACGAGCAGTACTTC.